The next 11 T cell receptor beta chains were all read from a single sample in a study of shared clonotypes between healthy human individuals. Clones were sequenced by immunoSEQ multiplex PCR, and TCRdb holds only the in-frame ones, with some missing. The sample lists millions of clones, roughly 95% seen once, with 0.1% to 0.15% in the top ten. The sample comprised naive CD4+ T cells sorted from blood. Subset defined: CD45RA+ positively selected. All receptors derive from a man between 18 and 29 years old in good health.

V gene TRBV5-1 combines with J gene TRBJ2-6; D uncertain. Germline values: CDR1 SGHRS, CDR2 YFSETQ. The CDR3 runs to 15 residues. Trimming took off 0 bases at V and 0 bases at J, with 4 bases between the two ends. The CDR3 nucleotides read TGCGCCAGCAGCTTGGTTAACTCTGGGGCCAACGTCCTGACTTTC. This codes for CASSLVNSGANVLTF.

The chain couples TRBV18 to TRBJ2-1, with D perhaps TRBD2 (6 bases). This CDR3 is built from 13 residues. Trimming took off 3 bases at V and 7 bases at J, with 10 bases between the two ends. The germline V gene has CDR1 KGHSH and CDR2 LQKENI. This chain's CDR3 is CASSPGRGNEQFF. The CDR3 DNA is TGTGCCAGCTCACCGGGACGGGGGAATGAGCAGTTCTTC.

The rearrangement joins TRBV9 to TRBJ2-7; 8 bases align to TRBD1. The V gene end was trimmed by 0 bases and the J gene end by 4 bases; junction bases not matched to a gene: 6. Germline lookup yields CDR1 SGDLS and CDR2 YYNGEE. This CDR3 is 15 amino acids long. CDR3 protein: CASSVASTGGYEQYF. CDR3 DNA sequence: TGTGCCAGCAGCGTAGCTTCAACAGGGGGATACGAGCAGTACTTC.

In this sample, this clone turned up once. The gene calls are TRBV6-5 and TRBJ1-6; D is possibly TRBD1 (6 bases). This CDR3 region has 15 residues. The V and J ends lost 7 bases and 0 bases respectively, with 10 bases between them. Germline CDR1 and CDR2: MNHEY and SVGAGI. The CDR3 sequence is CASTEGDSYNSPLHF. CDR3 bases: TGTGCCAGCACAGAGGGGGACTCCTATAATTCACCCCTCCACTTT.

The chain joins TRBV6-1 to TRBJ2-7, with TRBD1 as a possible D gene (6 bases). The CDR3 is 13 amino acids. Germline CDR1 reads MNHNS; CDR2 reads SASEGT. The V end lost 4 bases, the J end lost 5 bases, and 12 bases lay between the germline ends. CDR3 in amino acids: CASSGQQGNEQYF. CDR3 DNA sequence: TGTGCCAGCAGTGGACAACAGGGCAACGAGCAGTACTTC.

This clone was seen a single time. This sequence joins TRBV6-1 and TRBJ1-2, with a weak D call TRBD1 (5 bases). Germline V CDR1 and CDR2: MNHNS, SASEGT. The CDR3 sequence is 17 residues long. Trimming removed 3 bases from V and 6 bases from J, with 23 bases in between. CDR3 coding DNA: TGTGCCAGCAGTGACGCCGACCTGGGGGGGAATAAGGATGGCTACACCTTC. It codes for CASSDADLGGNKDGYTF.

The chain employs TRBV29-1 and TRBJ2-5; 9 bases match TRBD2. This CDR3 region has 13 residues. The ends lost 8 bases at V and 4 bases at J; junction bases unmatched: 8. Looked up from germline, CDR1 is SQVTM and CDR2 is ANQGSEA. CDR3 sequence reads: CSCGGGSLETQYF. The CDR3 DNA follows: TGCAGCTGCGGGGGGGGTTCTTTAGAGACCCAGTACTTC.

This clone was detected once. The chain recombines TRBV10-2 with TRBJ2-7; D remains ambiguous. CDR1 WSHSY and CDR2 SAAADI come from the germline V gene. CDR3 length: 16 residues. The germline V and J ends were trimmed by 0 bases and 0 bases, with 12 bases remaining between them. CDR3 loop: CASSESKGIYSYEQYF. The CDR3 nucleotides read TGCGCCAGCAGTGAGTCTAAGGGCATTTACTCCTACGAGCAGTACTTC.

The genes are TRBV5-1 and TRBJ2-3; 10 bases fit TRBD2. This CDR3 is built from 16 residues. The germline V gene encodes CDR1 SGHRS and CDR2 YFSETQ. Trimming cost V 2 bases and J 3 bases; bases outside gene matches: 6. The CDR3 reads CASSLFSGGLTDTQYF. The CDR3 region has the DNA TGCGCCAGCAGCTTATTTAGCGGGGGGCTGACAGATACGCAGTATTTT.

This clone was observed a single time. V and J are TRBV4-3 and TRBJ2-1, with TRBD2 matching over 11 bases. This CDR3 contains 16 residues. J lost 4 bases, V lost 2 bases, and 4 bases had no gene match. Germline values: CDR1 LGHNA, CDR2 YSLEER. CDR3 in amino acids: CASSQKGLADYNEQFF. In DNA form, the CDR3 reads TGCGCCAGCAGCCAAAAGGGACTAGCGGATTACAATGAGCAGTTCTTC.

J is TRBJ2-3 and V is TRBV9; a weak D match, TRBD2 (6 bases). Trimming took off 0 bases at V and 2 bases at J, with 13 bases between the two ends. The germline gives CDR1 SGDLS, CDR2 YYNGEE. The CDR3 consists of 16 residues. CDR3 sequence reads: CASSVGVAAITDTQYF. In nucleotides, the CDR3 is TGTGCCAGCAGCGTAGGAGTAGCGGCGATCACAGATACGCAGTATTTT.